This T cell receptor beta chain came from a study of CD8 T cells in Susac syndrome. TCR beta sequences were obtained from blood CD8+ and CD4+ T cells. While serving as controls, healthy donors were matched for age and sex. TEMRA cells were FACS-enriched, and CD8+ and CD4+ T cells were isolated negatively. The trim removed 8 bases at V and 7 bases at J, leaving 5 bases unmatched. Germline CDR1 is MGHDK and CDR2 is SYGVNS. The CDR3 is 13 residues long. With random hexamers, roughly 0.45 to 1 ug RNA was reverse transcribed. By means of immunoSEQ multiplex PCR, TCR beta CDR3 spanning 54 Vbeta and 13 Jbeta underwent amplification. TCRdb fed the immunoSEQ multiplex PCR reads into MiXCR, producing one record per CDR3 protein. The table shows about 200,000 distinct CDR3 sequences, with 85% to 95% occurring only once. This clonotype has only a few counts.

The chain combines TRBV25-1 with TRBJ1-6; 7 nucleotides line up with TRBD1. The sequence was collected from a human donor in good health. The sample taken for sequencing was CD4+ T cells from PBMCs. The CDR3 sequence is CASSPGGNSPLHF. DNA of the CDR3: TGTGCCAGCTCCCCAGGGGGGAATTCACCCCTCCACTTT.